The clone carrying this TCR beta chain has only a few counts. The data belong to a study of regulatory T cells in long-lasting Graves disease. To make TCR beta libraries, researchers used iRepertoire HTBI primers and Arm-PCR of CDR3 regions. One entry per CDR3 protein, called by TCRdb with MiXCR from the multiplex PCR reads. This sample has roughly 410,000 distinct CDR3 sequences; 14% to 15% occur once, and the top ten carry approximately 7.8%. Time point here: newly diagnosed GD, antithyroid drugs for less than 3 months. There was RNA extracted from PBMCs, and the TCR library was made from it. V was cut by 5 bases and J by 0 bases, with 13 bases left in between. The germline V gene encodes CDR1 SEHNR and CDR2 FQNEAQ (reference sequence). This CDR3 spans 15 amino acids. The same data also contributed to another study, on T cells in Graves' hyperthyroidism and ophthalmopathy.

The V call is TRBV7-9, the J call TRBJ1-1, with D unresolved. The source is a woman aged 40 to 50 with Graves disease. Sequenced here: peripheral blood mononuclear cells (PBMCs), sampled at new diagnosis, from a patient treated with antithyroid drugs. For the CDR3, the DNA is TGTGCCAGCAGCCTGTCTAGGGAGATGAACACTGAAGCTTTCTTT. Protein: CASSLSREMNTEAFF. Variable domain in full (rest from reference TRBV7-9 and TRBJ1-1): DTGVSQNPRHKITKRGQNVTFRCDPISEHNRLYWYRQTLGQGPEFLTYFQNEAQLEKSRLLSDRFSAERPKGSFSTLEIQRTEQGDSAMYLCASSLSREMNTEAFFGQGTRLTVV.